Below are 27 T cell receptor beta chains sequenced from a single sample in a study of blood T cell repertoires in COVID-19. Sequenced by immunoSEQ multiplex PCR; TCRdb stores in-frame clones only, minus some. The sample carries over 20,000 clones, around 91% recorded once. Sequenced: peripheral blood. The source is a man between 65 and 79 years old with acute or convalescent COVID-19.

The rearrangement uses TRBV3-1 (or the pseudogene TRBV3-2) and TRBJ1-1; no reliable D call. The CDR3 contains 14 residues. CDR1 is LGHDT and CDR2 is YNNKEL in the germline V gene (reference sequence). V was pared by 1 base and J by 6 bases, with 12 bases between. The CDR3 region is CASSQGTGGAEAFF. As DNA, the CDR3 is TGTGCCAGCAGCCAAGGGACGGGCGGGGCTGAAGCTTTCTTT.

The J gene is TRBJ1-2, the V gene TRBV7-2, with no clear D. This CDR3 region has 15 residues. Trimming took 5 bases from V and 4 from J, leaving 17 bases between them. In germline, CDR1 is SGHTA, CDR2 FQGNSA. The CDR3 DNA is TGTGCCAGCAGCCCCCAATGGGGAGGGCTCTATGGCTACACCTTC. It specifies CASSPQWGGLYGYTF.

This chain connects TRBV7-8 to TRBJ2-1, with 7 bases lining up with TRBD1. Looked up from germline, CDR1 is SGHVS and CDR2 is FQNEAQ. The CDR3 spans 13 residues. After removal of 3 bases from V and 12 bases from J, the junction contained 8 bases not matched to a gene. The CDR3 nucleotides read TGTGCCAGCAGCTTTGACAGGGTTGGAGGGCAGTTCTTC. The encoded protein is CASSFDRVGGQFF.

The chain has TRBV18 and TRBJ2-6, with 8 positions matching TRBD1. CDR1 KGHSH and CDR2 LQKENI come from the germline V gene. J lost 2 bases, V lost 4 bases, and 10 bases had no gene match. The CDR3 contains 18 residues. For the CDR3, the DNA is TGTGCCAGCTCACTTCTTCAGGGGGCGGGCCCTGGGGCCAACGTCCTGACTTTC. This gives the protein CASSLLQGAGPGANVLTF.

The V and J genes are TRBV7-9 and TRBJ1-2; 8 nucleotides line up with TRBD1. Germline loops: CDR1 SEHNR, CDR2 FQNEAQ (reference sequence). The CDR3 loop spans 16 amino acids. V lost 3 bases to trimming and J lost 2 bases; unmatched junction nucleotides: 8. CDR3 residues: CASSFSGTGENYGYTF. CDR3 coding DNA: TGTGCCAGCAGCTTCTCCGGGACAGGAGAGAACTATGGCTACACCTTC. The entire variable domain, with the rest obtained from reference TRBV7-9 and TRBJ1-2, is as follows: DTGVSQNPRHKITKRGQNVTFRCDPISEHNRLYWYRQTLGQGPEFLTYFQNEAQLEKSRLLSDRFSAERPKGSFSTLEIQRTEQGDSAMYLCASSFSGTGENYGYTFGSGTRLTVV.

V usage is TRBV24-1 and J usage is TRBJ2-6, with a possible D match to TRBD2 (6 bases). The CDR3 totals 17 residues. Germline V CDR1 and CDR2: KGHDR, SFDVKD. The ends were cut back, 2 bases at V and 2 bases at J, with 12 bases in the middle. CDR3 in DNA: TGTGCCACCAGTGATTCGCCCGGCGGGGCTGGGGCCAACGTCCTGACTTTC. The encoded protein is CATSDSPGGAGANVLTF.

The V and J genes are TRBV2 and TRBJ1-6; the match to TRBD1 covers 7 bases. Germline V gene lookup returns CDR1 SNHLY and CDR2 FYNNEI. The CDR3 sequence is 14 residues long. V lost 9 bases to trimming and J lost 6 bases; unmatched junction nucleotides: 8. CDR3 nucleotide sequence: TGTGCCAGTACAATGGGACAGTCTAATTCACCCCTCCACTTT. It yields the protein CASTMGQSNSPLHF.

This clone has just one count. The chain joins TRBV25-1 to TRBJ2-1; D gene unclear. This CDR3 spans 16 amino acids. V lost 0 bases, J lost 5 bases, and 14 bases lay in between. Per germline, CDR1 MGHDK and CDR2 SYGVNS. DNA of the CDR3: TGTGCCAGCAGTGAATACAGGCTCACCGCGAACAATGAGCAGTTCTTC. Translating it yields CASSEYRLTANNEQFF.

This chain connects TRBV10-3 to TRBJ2-7; tentatively, D is TRBD1 (5 bases). V was trimmed by 2 bases and J by 0 bases, leaving 11 bases between them. CDR3 length equals 15 residues. Germline V gives CDR1 ENHRY, CDR2 SYGVKD. The CDR3 region has the DNA TGTGCCATCAGTGAGGGAACAGGATACTCCTACGAGCAGTACTTC. Amino acid sequence: CAISEGTGYSYEQYF.

The chain has TRBV7-9 and TRBJ2-3; 9 bases are shared with TRBD1. With 6 bases clipped from V and 0 bases from J, the junction kept 16 bases outside the gene matches. The length of the CDR3 is 19 residues. CDR1 and CDR2 from the germline V gene are SEHNR and FQNEAQ (reference sequence). The CDR3 loop reads CASSTPGQGGYGSTDTQYF. In DNA form, the CDR3 reads TGTGCCAGCAGTACGCCGGGACAGGGAGGGTACGGCAGCACAGATACGCAGTATTTT. Variable domain in full (rest from reference TRBV7-9 and TRBJ2-3): DTGVSQNPRHKITKRGQNVTFRCDPISEHNRLYWYRQTLGQGPEFLTYFQNEAQLEKSRLLSDRFSAERPKGSFSTLEIQRTEQGDSAMYLCASSTPGQGGYGSTDTQYFGPGTRLTVL.

The CDR3 region is CAWVTMLNGGTEAFF. CDR3 in DNA: TGTGCCTGGGTTACGATGCTTAACGGGGGCACTGAAGCTTTCTTT. The J gene is TRBJ1-1, the V gene TRBV30, with a weak D call TRBD1 (5 bases). Germline V CDR1 and CDR2: GTSNPN, SVGIG (reference sequence). The germline V and J ends were trimmed by 5 bases and 4 bases, with 20 bases remaining between them. CDR3 length: 15 amino acids.

This chain links TRBV28 with TRBJ1-2, with TRBD1 identical over 12 bases. The length of the CDR3 is 16 residues. The germline gives CDR1 MDHEN, CDR2 SYDVKM. The trim removed 6 bases at V and 1 base at J, leaving 6 bases unmatched. The CDR3 spells CASSTGQGALNYGYTF. The CDR3 DNA reads TGTGCCAGCAGCACGGGACAGGGGGCGCTTAACTATGGCTACACCTTC.

This chain uses TRBV5-4 with TRBJ2-7; TRBD2 agrees at 9 bases. V was clipped by 3 bases and J by 3 bases; unmatched bases: 13. CDR1 and CDR2 from the germline V gene are SGHNT and YYREEE (reference sequence). CDR3 length: 17 amino acids. CDR3: CASSSRLTSGGNYEQYF. The CDR3 bases are TGTGCCAGCAGCTCTCGACTCACGAGCGGGGGGAACTACGAGCAGTACTTC.

V is TRBV18 and J is TRBJ1-2; D uncertain. The CDR3 has 13 amino acids. Looked up from germline, CDR1 is KGHSH and CDR2 is LQKENI. V dropped 3 bases and J dropped 7 bases, with 12 bases sitting between them. CDR3 DNA sequence: TGTGCCAGCTCACCTGATAGTTACAGTGGCTACACCTTC. It encodes CASSPDSYSGYTF.

The chain has TRBV4-1 and TRBJ2-1; TRBD2 agrees at 11 bases. The CDR3 contains 18 residues. Germline V gene lookup returns CDR1 MGHRA and CDR2 YSYEKL. J was trimmed by 3 bases and V by 3 bases; bases with no gene match: 10. The CDR3 spells CASSQVDLGLAGYNEQFF. CDR3 nucleotides: TGCGCCAGCAGCCAGGTCGACCTCGGACTAGCGGGCTACAATGAGCAGTTCTTC.

This rearrangement joins TRBV5-5 to TRBJ1-2; D call uncertain. Germline CDR1 SGHKS, CDR2 YYEKEE (reference sequence). CDR3 length: 12 amino acids. V was shortened by 0 bases and J by 8 bases, with 8 bases between the two germline ends. DNA for the CDR3: TGTGCCAGCAGCTTGGACCGGCGGGGCTACACCTTC. Translation: CASSLDRRGYTF. Full variable domain (outside the CDR3, taken from reference TRBV5-5 and TRBJ1-2): DAGVTQSPTHLIKTRGQQVTLRCSPISGHKSVSWYQQVLGQGPQFIFQYYEKEERGRGNFPDRFSARQFPNYSSELNVNALLLGDSALYLCASSLDRRGYTFGSGTRLTVV.

The V call is TRBV28, the J call TRBJ2-3; 7 bases agree with TRBD1. Per the germline V gene, CDR1 is MDHEN and CDR2 is SYDVKM. With V trimmed by 6 bases and J by 3 bases, 12 bases remained unmatched. The CDR3 loop spans 16 amino acids. Here the CDR3 DNA reads TGTGCCAGCAGCCGCCTTACAGGGGATGGAACAGATACGCAGTATTTT. Translation gives CASSRLTGDGTDTQYF.

This sequence joins TRBV30 and TRBJ2-1; the match to TRBD1 covers 8 bases. V shed 5 bases, J shed 3 bases, and the junction held 3 bases outside the gene matches. Germline V gene lookup returns CDR1 GTSNPN and CDR2 SVGIG (reference sequence). CDR3 size: 13 residues. CDR3 DNA: TGTGCCTGGGCCGGGACAGGCTACAATGAGCAGTTCTTC. Translated, it gives CAWAGTGYNEQFF.

This clone was picked up a small number of times. This rearrangement joins TRBV18 to TRBJ1-5; D ambiguous. V dropped 3 bases and J dropped 4 bases, with 10 bases sitting between them. CDR1 is KGHSH, CDR2 LQKENI, per germline. CDR3 length equals 14 residues. The chain's CDR3 is CASSPVPRNQPQHF. The CDR3 DNA is TGTGCCAGCTCACCTGTACCCAGAAATCAGCCCCAGCATTTT. The whole variable domain, filled in from reference TRBV18 and TRBJ1-5, reads NAGVMQNPRHLVRRRGQEARLRCSPMKGHSHVYWYRQLPEEGLKFMVYLQKENIIDESGMPKERFSAEFPKEGPSILRIQQVVRGDSAAYFCASSPVPRNQPQHFGDGTRLSIL.

V usage is TRBV19 and J usage is TRBJ2-3, with 13 bases matching TRBD2. J was trimmed by 6 bases and V by 4 bases; bases with no gene match: 1. This CDR3 region has 14 residues. In germline, CDR1 is LNHDA, CDR2 SQIVND (reference sequence). CDR3 residues: CASSTTSGRDTQYF. The CDR3 DNA reads as TGTGCCAGTAGTACGACTAGCGGGAGGGATACGCAGTATTTT.

The chain carries TRBV10-3 and TRBJ2-2; no clear D. Trimming left V 3 bases short and J 1 base short, with 6 bases between. The CDR3 sequence is 14 residues long. From germline, CDR1 is ENHRY and CDR2 SYGVKD. In DNA, the CDR3 is TGTGCCATCAGTGATAGGAGGAACACCGGGGAGCTGTTTTTT. Translating gives CAISDRRNTGELFF.

The chain employs TRBV5-1 and TRBJ2-7; 8 nucleotides match TRBD1. The ends lost 0 bases at V and 5 bases at J; junction bases unmatched: 7. The CDR3 sequence is 15 residues long. The germline V gene has CDR1 SGHRS and CDR2 YFSETQ. CDR3 protein: CASSLGGQGIDEQYF. CDR3 sequence (DNA): TGCGCCAGCAGCTTGGGAGGACAGGGCATCGACGAGCAGTACTTC.

The chain couples TRBV10-3 to TRBJ2-3; a possible D gene is TRBD1 (5 bases). V dropped 10 bases and J dropped 1 base, with 12 bases sitting between them. Germline V gene lookup returns CDR1 ENHRY and CDR2 SYGVKD. This CDR3 comprises 13 residues. In DNA form, the CDR3 reads TGTGCCAGTCAGACAGACGGCACAGATACGCAGTATTTT. Translating it yields CASQTDGTDTQYF.

The chain links TRBV7-9 to TRBJ1-1; possibly TRBD1 for D (6 bases). There are 15 residues in the CDR3. The V end lost 3 bases, the J end lost 1 base, and 12 bases lay between the germline ends. The germline gives CDR1 SEHNR, CDR2 FQNEAQ (reference sequence). For the CDR3, the DNA is TGTGCCAGCAGCTTCCCAACACAGGGGAACACTGAAGCTTTCTTT. It is translated as CASSFPTQGNTEAFF.

This clone occurred a few times. The genes are TRBV15 and TRBJ2-1, with 14 bases matching TRBD2. The CDR3 runs 17 residues. V shed 4 bases, J shed 8 bases, and the junction held 10 bases outside the gene matches. Germline assignment: CDR1 LNHNV and CDR2 YYDKDF (reference sequence). The CDR3 DNA reads TGTGCCACCAGCAAAGAGGGACTAGCGGGAGTTCGGGATGAGCAGTTCTTC. Protein sequence: CATSKEGLAGVRDEQFF.

The chain joins TRBV28 to TRBJ2-2, with D possibly TRBD1 on 6 matching bases. CDR1 is MDHEN and CDR2 is SYDVKM in the germline V gene. Between the trimmed V and J ends, which lost 5 bases and 3 bases, there was a span of 13 bases. This CDR3 has 15 residues. The CDR3 nucleotides are TGTGCCAGCAGTGAGGACAGCGGCCACACCGGGGAGCTGTTTTTT. Translation: CASSEDSGHTGELFF.

This clone has a single count. This rearrangement joins TRBV19 to TRBJ2-3; the match to TRBD2 covers 7 bases. The junction had 8 bases not matched to a gene; V was cut back by 3 bases and J by 2 bases. The CDR3 runs to 16 residues. CDR1 LNHDA and CDR2 SQIVND come from the germline V gene (reference sequence). Here the CDR3 reads CASSMTGTKVTDTQYF. CDR3 DNA: TGTGCCAGTAGTATGACCGGGACTAAGGTCACAGATACGCAGTATTTT.